This TCR beta chain was found in a study of blood T cell repertoires in COVID-19. On the study more broadly: Both acute and convalescent COVID-19 samples were obtained from the United States, Italy and Spain. T cells, B-cell-depleted T cells, or PBMCs supplied cDNA or gDNA.

The V and J ends lost 0 bases and 1 base respectively, with 11 bases between them. The CDR3 is 16 amino acids. CDR1 is SGHRS, CDR2 YFSETQ, per germline. Original processing notes: Estimation of nucleated cell counts was performed using reference gene primer amplification. Clones were sequenced by immunoSEQ multiplex PCR, and TCRdb holds only the in-frame ones, with some missing. V, J and clone size were drawn from that table, and D and trimming were deduced from the DNA. The sample contains 72,000 or so clones, approximately 86% of which appear only once. This clonotype originated in a woman in her fifties or sixties with acute or convalescent COVID-19. Sequencing input: peripheral blood. This chain connects TRBV5-1 to TRBJ1-3, with no clear D. CDR3 residues: CASSLGFSHSGNTIYF. The CDR3, as DNA: TGCGCCAGCAGCTTGGGGTTCTCACATTCTGGAAACACCATATATTTT.